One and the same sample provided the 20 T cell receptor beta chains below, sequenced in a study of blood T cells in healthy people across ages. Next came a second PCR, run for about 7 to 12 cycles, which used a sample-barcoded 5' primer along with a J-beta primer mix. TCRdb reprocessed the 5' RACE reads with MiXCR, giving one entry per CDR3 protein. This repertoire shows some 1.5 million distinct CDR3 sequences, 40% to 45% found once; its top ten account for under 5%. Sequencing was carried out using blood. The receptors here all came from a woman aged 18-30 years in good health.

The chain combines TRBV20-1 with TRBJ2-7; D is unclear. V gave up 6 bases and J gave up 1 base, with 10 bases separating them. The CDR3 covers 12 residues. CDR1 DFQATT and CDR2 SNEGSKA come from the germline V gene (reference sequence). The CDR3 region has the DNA TGCAGTGCCCAACTTTGGTCCTACGAGCAGTACTTC. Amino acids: CSAQLWSYEQYF.

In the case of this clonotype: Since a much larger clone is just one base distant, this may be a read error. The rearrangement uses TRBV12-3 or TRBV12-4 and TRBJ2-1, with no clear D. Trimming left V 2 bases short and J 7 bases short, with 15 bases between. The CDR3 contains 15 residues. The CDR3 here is CASSLQTLLSNEQFF. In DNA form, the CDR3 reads TGTGCCAGCAGTTTACAGACCCTCCTTAGTAATGAGCAGTTCTTC.

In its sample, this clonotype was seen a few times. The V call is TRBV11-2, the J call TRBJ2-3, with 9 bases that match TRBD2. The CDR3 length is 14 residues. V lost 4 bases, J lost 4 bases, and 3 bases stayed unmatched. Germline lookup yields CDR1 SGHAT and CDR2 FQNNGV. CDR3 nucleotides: TGTGCCAGCAGCTGGACTAGCGTTGCAGATACGCAGTATTTT. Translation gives CASSWTSVADTQYF.

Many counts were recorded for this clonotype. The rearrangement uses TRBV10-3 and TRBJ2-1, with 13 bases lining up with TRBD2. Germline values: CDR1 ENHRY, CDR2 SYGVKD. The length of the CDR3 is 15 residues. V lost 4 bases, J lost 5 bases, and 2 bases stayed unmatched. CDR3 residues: CAISVLAGGNNEQFF. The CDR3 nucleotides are TGTGCCATCAGTGTACTAGCGGGGGGGAACAATGAGCAGTTCTTC.

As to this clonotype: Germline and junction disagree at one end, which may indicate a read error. In DNA, the CDR3 is TGCAGTGCTAGCGTCAGGAACACTGAAGCTTACTTT. This translates into CSASVRNTEAYF. The chain joins TRBV20-1 to TRBJ1-1; unclear D gene. From germline, CDR1 is DFQATT and CDR2 SNEGSKA (reference sequence). The CDR3 contains 12 residues.

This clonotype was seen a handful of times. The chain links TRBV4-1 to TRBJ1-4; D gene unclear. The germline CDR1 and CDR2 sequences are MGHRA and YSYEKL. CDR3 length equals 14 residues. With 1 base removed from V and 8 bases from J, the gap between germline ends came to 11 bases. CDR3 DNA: TGCGCCAGCAGCCAAGTCCAGGTTGGGGAAAAACTGTTTTTT. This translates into CASSQVQVGEKLFF.

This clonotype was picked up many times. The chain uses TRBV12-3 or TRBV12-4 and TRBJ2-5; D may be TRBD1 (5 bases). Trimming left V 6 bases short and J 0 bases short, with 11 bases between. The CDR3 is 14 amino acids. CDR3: CASRVTEYQETQYF. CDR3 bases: TGTGCCAGCAGAGTGACAGAGTACCAAGAGACCCAGTACTTC.

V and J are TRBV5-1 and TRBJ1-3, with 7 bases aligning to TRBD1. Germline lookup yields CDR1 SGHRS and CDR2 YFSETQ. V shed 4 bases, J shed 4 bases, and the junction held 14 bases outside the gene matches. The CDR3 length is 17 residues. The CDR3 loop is CASSQTFQGGSGNTIYF. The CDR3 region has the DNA TGCGCCAGCAGCCAAACTTTCCAAGGGGGCTCGGGAAACACCATATATTTT.

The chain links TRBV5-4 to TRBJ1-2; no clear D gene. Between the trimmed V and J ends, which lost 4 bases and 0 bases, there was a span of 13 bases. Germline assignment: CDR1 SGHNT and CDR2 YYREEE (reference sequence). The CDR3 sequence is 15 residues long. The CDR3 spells CASSPSRNSNYGYTF. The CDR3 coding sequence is TGTGCCAGCAGCCCTTCTCGGAACTCTAACTATGGCTACACCTTC.

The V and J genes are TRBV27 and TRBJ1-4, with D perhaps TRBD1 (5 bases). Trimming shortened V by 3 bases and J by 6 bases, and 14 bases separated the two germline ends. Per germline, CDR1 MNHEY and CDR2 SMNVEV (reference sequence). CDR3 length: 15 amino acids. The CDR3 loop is CASSFRGLWDEKLFF. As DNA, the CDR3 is TGTGCCAGCAGTTTTCGGGGACTCTGGGATGAAAAACTGTTTTTT.

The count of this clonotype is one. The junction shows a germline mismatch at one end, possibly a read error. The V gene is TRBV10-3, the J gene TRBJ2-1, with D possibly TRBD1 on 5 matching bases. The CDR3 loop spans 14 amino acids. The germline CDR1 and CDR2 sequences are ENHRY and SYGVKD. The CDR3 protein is CAISVRAPYNEKFF. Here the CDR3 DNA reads TGTGCCATCAGTGTCAGGGCCCCGTACAATGAGAAGTTCTTC.

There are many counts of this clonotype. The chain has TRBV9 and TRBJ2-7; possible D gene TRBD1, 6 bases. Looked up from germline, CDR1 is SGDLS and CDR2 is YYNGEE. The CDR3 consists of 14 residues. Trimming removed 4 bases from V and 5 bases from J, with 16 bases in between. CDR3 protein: CASSSHRAGNEQYF. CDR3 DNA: TGTGCCAGCAGCTCGCACAGGGCCGGTAACGAGCAGTACTTC.

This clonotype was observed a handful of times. The CDR3 DNA reads TGCAGCGTTGATAAAGGGGCGAACACCGGGGAGCTGTTTTTT. Its translation: CSVDKGANTGELFF. The chain recombines TRBV29-1 with TRBJ2-2; weak D call: TRBD1 (5 bases). Trimming took 3 bases from V and 0 from J, leaving 8 bases between them. This CDR3 comprises 14 residues. Germline CDR1 and CDR2: SQVTM and ANQGSEA.

CDR3 protein: CAWSPTGVQPQHF. In DNA, the CDR3 is TGTGCCTGGAGTCCTACAGGGGTTCAGCCCCAGCATTTT. The chain joins TRBV30 to TRBJ1-5; 7 bases match TRBD1. Per the germline V gene, CDR1 is GTSNPN and CDR2 is SVGIG (reference sequence). Trimming at V came to 2 bases and at J to 6 bases, leaving 4 bases not matched to a gene. The CDR3 has 13 residues. The variable domain in full, with the rest retrieved from reference TRBV30 and TRBJ1-5, is SQTIHQWPATLVQPVGSPLSLECTVEGTSNPNLYWYRQAAGRGLQLLFYSVGIGQISSEVPQNLSASRPQDRQFILSSKKLLLSDSGFYLCAWSPTGVQPQHFGDGTRLSIL.

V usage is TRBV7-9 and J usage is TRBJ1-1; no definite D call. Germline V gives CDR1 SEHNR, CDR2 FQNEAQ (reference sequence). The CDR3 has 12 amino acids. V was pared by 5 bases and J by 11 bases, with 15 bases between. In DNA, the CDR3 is TGTGCCAGCAGCCCTACCGCTGGTGAGGCTTTCTTT. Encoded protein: CASSPTAGEAFF.

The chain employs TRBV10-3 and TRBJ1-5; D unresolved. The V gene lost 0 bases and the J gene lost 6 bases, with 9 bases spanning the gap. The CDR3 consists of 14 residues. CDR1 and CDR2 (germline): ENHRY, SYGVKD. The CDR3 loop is CAISESSGFQPQHF. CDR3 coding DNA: TGTGCCATCAGTGAGTCGAGTGGATTTCAGCCCCAGCATTTT.

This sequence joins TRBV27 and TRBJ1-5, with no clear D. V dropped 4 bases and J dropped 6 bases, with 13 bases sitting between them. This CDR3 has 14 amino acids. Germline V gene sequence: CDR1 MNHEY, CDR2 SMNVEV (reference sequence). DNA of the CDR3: TGTGCCAGCAGTTACACGACAAATGGTCAGCCCCAGCATTTT. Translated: CASSYTTNGQPQHF.

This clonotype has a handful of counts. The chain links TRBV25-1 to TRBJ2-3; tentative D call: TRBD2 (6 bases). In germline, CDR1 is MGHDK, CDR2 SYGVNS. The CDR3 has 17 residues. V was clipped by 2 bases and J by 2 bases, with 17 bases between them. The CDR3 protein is CASSEEVAGSTTDTQYF. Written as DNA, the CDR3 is TGTGCCAGCAGTGAAGAAGTGGCGGGATCTACCACAGATACGCAGTATTTT.

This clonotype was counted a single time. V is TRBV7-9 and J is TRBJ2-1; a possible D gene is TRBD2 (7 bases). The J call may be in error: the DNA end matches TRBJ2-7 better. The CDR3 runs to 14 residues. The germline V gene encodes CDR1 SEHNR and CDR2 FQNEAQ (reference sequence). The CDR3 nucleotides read TGTGCCAGCAGCTCCCTAAGCGGGGACAATGAGCAGTACTTC. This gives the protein CASSSLSGDNEQYF.

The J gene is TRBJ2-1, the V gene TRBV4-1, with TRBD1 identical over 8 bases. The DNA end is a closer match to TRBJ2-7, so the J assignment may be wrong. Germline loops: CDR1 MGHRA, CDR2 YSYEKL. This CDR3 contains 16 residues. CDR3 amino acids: CASSSRGLASYNEQYF. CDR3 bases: TGCGCCAGCAGCTCCAGGGGGCTAGCCTCCTACAATGAGCAGTACTTC.